Reported below is one T cell receptor (beta chain). This record comes from a study of technical replicates of blood from a few donors. Clones were read by immunoSEQ multiplex PCR, and TCRdb kept only the in-frame ones, dropping some. In the table there are around 64,000 clones, 85% to 95% of which are singletons. This CDR3 spans 17 amino acids. The V and J ends lost 0 bases and 7 bases respectively, with 19 bases between them. Germline V gene data show CDR1 as SGHTS and CDR2 as YDEGEE. This rearrangement joins TRBV5-8 to TRBJ2-2; D possibly corresponds to TRBD2 (6 bases). The TCR was taken from a human donor in good health. Some clones in this sample may be carry-over from other donors' samples. The sequencing sample was made of PBMCs. Written as DNA, the CDR3 is TGTGCCAGCAGCTTGGCGGGACCATCAATGGAGGGCGGGGAGCTGTTTTTT. This translates into CASSLAGPSMEGGELFF.